This TCR beta chain was found in a study of control samples from healthy donors and cancer patients. Trimming removed 1 base from V and 0 bases from J; junction bases left unmatched: 5. Germline V gives CDR1 SGHDT, CDR2 YYEEEE. This CDR3 has 17 amino acids. In this sample, this clone turned up once. Assay used: immunoSEQ multiplex PCR; TCRdb lists only in-frame clones, some missing. The sample lists about 160,000 clones; approximately 96% were seen once. The clonotype originates from a woman in her twenties or thirties in good health. V is TRBV5-6 and J is TRBJ2-3; 10 bases fit TRBD2. Sequencing was carried out using blood. CDR3 in amino acids: CASSLLTSGTSTDTQYF. The CDR3 nucleotides read TGTGCCAGCAGCTTGTTAACTAGCGGGACTAGCACAGATACGCAGTATTTT. Full variable domain (missing parts from reference TRBV5-6 and TRBJ2-3): DAGVTQSPTHLIKTRGQQVTLRCSPKSGHDTVSWYQQALGQGPQFIFQYYEEEERQRGNFPDRFSGHQFPNYSSELNVNALLLGDSALYLCASSLLTSGTSTDTQYFGPGTRLTVL.